Following are 30 T cell receptor beta chains from one sample sequenced in a study of T cells in Graves' hyperthyroidism and ophthalmopathy. The CDR3 regions of TCR beta were amplified from RNA transcripts. TCR CDR3 underwent first-round RT-PCR with the HTBI primer set. In TCRdb, the multiplex PCR reads were re-called with MiXCR into one record per CDR3 protein. This table holds approximately 330,000 distinct CDR3 sequences, about 20% found once. The sequencing sample was made of blood. The receptors were sampled from a woman between 45 and 60 years old with Graves' hyperthyroidism.

This clonotype occurred many times. The chain links TRBV18 to TRBJ1-2; TRBD1 might be the D (5 bases). V lost 2 bases and J 3 bases, leaving 13 bases between the germline ends. The germline V gene encodes CDR1 KGHSH and CDR2 LQKENI. The CDR3 runs to 15 residues. The CDR3 nucleotides are TGTGCCAGCTCACCATCTAGAGGGGATGACTATGGCTACACCTTC. It encodes CASSPSRGDDYGYTF.

This chain joins TRBV19 and TRBJ2-7, with a tentative D call TRBD2 (5 bases). Trimming removed 5 bases from V and 0 bases from J, with 11 bases in between. CDR1 LNHDA and CDR2 SQIVND come from the germline V gene (reference sequence). This CDR3 region has 14 residues. CDR3: CASSGTGSSYEQYF. Written as DNA, the CDR3 is TGTGCCAGTAGTGGAACGGGGAGCTCCTACGAGCAGTACTTC.

The gene calls are TRBV12-3 or TRBV12-4 and TRBJ2-5; D unresolved. V gave up 5 bases and J gave up 5 bases, with 18 bases separating them. This CDR3 comprises 15 residues. The chain's CDR3 is CASSREGNTRETQYF. The CDR3 DNA is TGTGCCAGCAGTAGAGAAGGGAACACAAGGGAGACCCAGTACTTC.

The sample holds a few counts of this clonotype. The rearrangement uses TRBV28 and TRBJ1-5, with 7 bases that match TRBD1. The CDR3 length is 14 residues. Germline V gene data show CDR1 as MDHEN and CDR2 as SYDVKM. J lost 10 bases, V lost 6 bases, and 12 bases had no gene match. CDR3 residues: CASRPGQSSLPQHF. In nucleotides, the CDR3 is TGTGCCAGCAGACCGGGACAGAGCTCACTTCCCCAGCATTTT. The whole variable domain, filled in from reference TRBV28 and TRBJ1-5, reads DVKVTQSSRYLVKRTGEKVFLECVQDMDHENMFWYRQDPGLGLRLIYFSYDVKMKEKGDIPEGYSVSREKKERFSLILESASTNQTSMYLCASRPGQSSLPQHFGDGTRLSIL.

This clonotype was counted ten times or more. The V and J genes are TRBV18 and TRBJ2-7, with 9 bases fitting TRBD1. Germline trimming cut 1 base from V and 3 bases from J; bases unmatched to any gene: 1. Germline V lookup: CDR1 KGHSH, CDR2 LQKENI. The CDR3 runs to 14 residues. CDR3 DNA sequence: TGTGCCAGCTCACCACAGGACAGGGGCTACGAGCAGTACGTC. This translates into CASSPQDRGYEQYV.

This clonotype was found many times. This chain links TRBV28 with TRBJ2-3; 8 nucleotides match TRBD1. The germline CDR1 and CDR2 sequences are MDHEN and SYDVKM. The CDR3 is made up of 16 amino acids. V dropped 5 bases and J dropped 4; count of bases not matched to a gene: 11. The CDR3 region is CASSPWTGSTADTQYF. The DNA for the CDR3 is TGTGCCAGCAGTCCCTGGACAGGGTCCACGGCAGATACGCAGTATTTT. Variable domain in full (rest from reference TRBV28 and TRBJ2-3): DVKVTQSSRYLVKRTGEKVFLECVQDMDHENMFWYRQDPGLGLRLIYFSYDVKMKEKGDIPEGYSVSREKKERFSLILESASTNQTSMYLCASSPWTGSTADTQYFGPGTRLTVL.

Concerning this clonotype: One base away lies a much larger clone, so this may be a sequencing read error. The chain links TRBV5-6 to TRBJ2-5, with 12 bases identical to TRBD2. With V trimmed by 4 bases and J by 2 bases, 0 bases remained unmatched. The CDR3 is made up of 14 amino acids. Germline V CDR1 and CDR2: SGHDT, YYEEEE. The CDR3 coding sequence is TGTGCCAGCAGCGGACTAGCGGGGCAAGAGACCCAGTACTTC. Translation gives CASSGLAGQETQYF.

The V call is TRBV3-1, the J call TRBJ1-1, with D hard to call. Germline V gene data show CDR1 as LGHDT and CDR2 as YNNKEL (reference sequence). The CDR3 is 15 amino acids. Trimming removed 0 bases at V and 1 base at J, with 9 bases between. The CDR3 protein is CASSQESQTNTEAFF. CDR3 bases: TGTGCCAGCAGCCAAGAAAGTCAAACGAACACTGAAGCTTTCTTT.

The rearrangement joins TRBV11-1 to TRBJ2-5; D may correspond to TRBD1 or TRBD2 (5 bases each). V lost 5 bases and J lost 3, with 13 bases in between. The CDR3 is 14 amino acids. The germline V gene encodes CDR1 SGHAT and CDR2 FQDESV (reference sequence). In nucleotides, the CDR3 is TGTGCCAGCAGCCTGGGGGAGATGGAAGAGACCCAGTACTTC. As protein: CASSLGEMEETQYF.

This clonotype was recorded many times. The V gene is TRBV2, the J gene TRBJ1-4; 8 bases map to TRBD1. Looked up from germline, CDR1 is SNHLY and CDR2 is FYNNEI. The CDR3 sequence is 15 residues long. Germline trimming cut 6 bases from V and 8 bases from J; bases unmatched to any gene: 11. Here the CDR3 reads CASRPLTGEEEKLFF. The CDR3 nucleotides are TGTGCCAGCAGGCCTCTGACAGGGGAGGAGGAAAAACTGTTTTTT.

The genes are TRBV27 and TRBJ1-1, with a weak D call TRBD1 (6 bases). The CDR3 contains 14 residues. Trimming removed 2 bases at V and 1 base at J, with 8 bases between. The V gene's germline CDR1 is MNHEY and CDR2 SMNVEV (reference sequence). The CDR3 DNA reads TGTGCCAGCAGTTTAGGGGGGGCGAACACTGAAGCTTTCTTT. Amino acid sequence: CASSLGGANTEAFF.

The chain has TRBV9 and TRBJ2-1, with 10 bases lining up with TRBD1. After removal of 3 bases from V and 3 bases from J, the junction contained 3 bases not matched to a gene. Germline V gives CDR1 SGDLS, CDR2 YYNGEE. This CDR3 is 15 amino acids long. The CDR3 region has the DNA TGTGCCAGCAGCGCCTGGGACAGGGGCTACAATGAGCAGTTCTTC. Its protein is CASSAWDRGYNEQFF.

As to this clonotype: A much bigger clone sits one base away, suggesting this may be a read error. The rearrangement uses TRBV3-1 and TRBJ2-1, with D possibly TRBD2 on 5 matching bases. The CDR3 extends over 14 amino acids. The germline V and J ends were trimmed by 4 bases and 8 bases, with 15 bases remaining between them. Germline V CDR1 and CDR2: LGHDT, YNNKEL (reference sequence). The CDR3 DNA sequence: TGTGCCAGCAGCCGCGCCGGGGTCGAGGATGAGCAGTTCTTC. Amino acid sequence: CASSRAGVEDEQFF.

The chain employs TRBV5-1 and TRBJ2-1, with 8 nucleotides matching TRBD1. This CDR3 is built from 15 residues. J gave up 8 bases and V 2 bases, and 9 bases lay outside the gene matches. The germline gives CDR1 SGHRS, CDR2 YFSETQ. This CDR3 is CASSFQTGAQDEQFF. CDR3 nucleotides: TGCGCCAGCAGCTTCCAGACAGGGGCGCAGGATGAGCAGTTCTTC.

This clonotype was found a few times. J is TRBJ2-3 and V is TRBV7-6; tentatively, D is TRBD1 (5 bases). Germline V gene lookup returns CDR1 SGHVS and CDR2 FNYEAQ. The CDR3 spans 13 residues. Deletions cut 5 bases from V and 3 bases from J, with 9 bases between. This CDR3 reads CASSGRQTDTQYF. The CDR3, as DNA: TGTGCCAGCAGCGGCCGACAGACAGATACGCAGTATTTT.

The J gene is TRBJ1-2, the V gene TRBV6-2 or TRBV6-3; 7 bases are a match to TRBD1. The germline CDR1 and CDR2 sequences are MNHEY and SVGEGT. J gave up 10 bases and V 7 bases, and 9 bases lay outside the gene matches. The CDR3 contains 12 residues. The CDR3: CASTPGQHVYTF. The CDR3 DNA reads TGTGCCAGCACCCCGGGACAGCATGTCTACACCTTC.

This clonotype was counted ten times or more. The J gene is TRBJ2-5, the V gene TRBV3-1; D might be TRBD1 (5 bases). Trimming removed 0 bases from V and 5 bases from J, with 16 bases in between. This CDR3 comprises 16 residues. Germline lookup yields CDR1 LGHDT and CDR2 YNNKEL (reference sequence). The CDR3 sequence: CASSQDLASGLETQYF. The CDR3 DNA follows: TGTGCCAGCAGCCAAGATCTTGCGTCAGGGCTGGAGACCCAGTACTTC.

This clonotype was observed many times. The chain recombines TRBV12-3 or TRBV12-4 with TRBJ2-2; D gene ambiguous. This CDR3 spans 11 amino acids. V was shortened by 6 bases and J by 7 bases, with 6 bases between the two germline ends. DNA of the CDR3: TGTGCCAGCAGACGATACGGGGAGCTGTTTTTT. This encodes CASRRYGELFF.

There are a few counts of this clonotype. The chain is built from TRBV9 and TRBJ1-6; D gene unclear. The V end was cut by 0 bases, the J end by 9 bases, with 7 bases between. Germline CDR1 and CDR2: SGDLS and YYNGEE. The CDR3 is 13 amino acids. The CDR3 region has the DNA TGTGCCAGCAGCGTAGGTGACCCTTCACCCCTCCACTTT. Translated, it gives CASSVGDPSPLHF.

This clonotype was detected many times. This chain joins TRBV7-2 and TRBJ2-3; D unresolved. The CDR3 is 12 amino acids. V was trimmed by 5 bases and J by 5 bases, leaving 8 bases between them. CDR1 is SGHTA and CDR2 is FQGNSA in the germline V gene. The CDR3 protein is CASSNDGDTQYF. DNA of the CDR3: TGTGCCAGCAGCAACGATGGAGATACGCAGTATTTT. The full variable domain, rest sourced from reference TRBV7-2 and TRBJ2-3, is GAGVSQSPSNKVTEKGKDVELRCDPISGHTALYWYRQSLGQGLEFLIYFQGNSAPDKSGLPSDRFSAERTGGSVSTLTIQRTQQEDSAVYLCASSNDGDTQYFGPGTRLTVL.

The chain carries TRBV7-2 and TRBJ1-6; no clear D. V shed 8 bases and J shed 0 bases, with 8 bases lying between them. The CDR3 loop spans 14 amino acids. CDR1 SGHTA and CDR2 FQGNSA come from the germline V gene. This CDR3 is CASSWSSYNSPLHF. CDR3 coding DNA: TGTGCCAGCTCATGGAGCTCCTATAATTCACCCCTCCACTTT.

This clonotype was counted many times. The chain couples TRBV6-1 to TRBJ1-5, with 7 bases fitting TRBD1. Germline V CDR1 and CDR2: MNHNS, SASEGT. V lost 6 bases and J lost 0; bases outside the gene matches: 5. The CDR3 is 15 amino acids. The CDR3, as DNA: TGTGCCAGCAGGAGGGACAGTAATAGCAATCAGCCCCAGCATTTT. It translates to CASRRDSNSNQPQHF.

This clonotype was counted many times. The chain links TRBV28 to TRBJ2-7; 7 bases align to TRBD1. The J segment lost 5 bases and the V segment lost 10 bases, leaving 14 bases of the junction unmatched. In germline, CDR1 is MDHEN, CDR2 SYDVKM. This CDR3 region has 14 residues. The CDR3 nucleotides are TGTGCCACCATGCCGACAGGGTACGTCCACGAGCAGTACTTC. Its translation: CATMPTGYVHEQYF.

This clonotype was found many times. The CDR3: CASSTTGTGGQPQHF. For the CDR3, the DNA is TGTGCCAGCAGCACCACCGGGACCGGTGGTCAGCCCCAGCATTTT. The chain recombines TRBV7-2 with TRBJ1-5; D perhaps matches TRBD1 (5 bases). V lost 5 bases to trimming and J lost 6 bases, with 17 bases between them. Germline CDR1 is SGHTA and CDR2 is FQGNSA. There are 15 residues in the CDR3.

For this clonotype: A read error is possible here, since a much larger clone lies one base away. This CDR3 reads CSAGTASNQPQYF. CDR3 DNA sequence: TGCAGTGCTGGGACAGCTAGCAATCAGCCCCAGTATTTT. The rearrangement uses TRBV20-1 and TRBJ1-5, with TRBD1 matching 7 bases. The J call is uncertain, as TRBJ2-3 better fits the DNA end. Germline V CDR1 and CDR2: DFQATT, SNEGSKA (reference sequence). CDR3 length: 13 amino acids.

This clonotype was observed many times. The chain recombines TRBV12-3 or TRBV12-4 with TRBJ2-1; perhaps TRBD1 as D (6 bases). The CDR3 consists of 13 residues. V was clipped by 6 bases and J by 13 bases, with 19 bases between them. In DNA form, the CDR3 reads TGTGCCAGCAGCCCGTGGGGGCGCGAGGATCAGTTCTTC. Translation gives CASSPWGREDQFF.

This clonotype was observed a handful of times. The rearrangement joins TRBV20-1 to TRBJ1-2; a possible D gene is TRBD1 (5 bases). CDR1 DFQATT and CDR2 SNEGSKA come from the germline V gene (reference sequence). The CDR3 extends over 13 amino acids. Deletions cut 2 bases from V and 7 bases from J, with 14 bases between. The chain's CDR3 is CSARNRGAGGYTF. The CDR3, as DNA: TGCAGTGCTAGAAATCGCGGGGCGGGTGGCTACACCTTC.

There are many counts of this clonotype. V is TRBV3-1 and J is TRBJ1-6; 7 bases fit TRBD1. The ends lost 4 bases at V and 5 bases at J; junction bases unmatched: 2. The CDR3 is 14 residues long. Per the germline V gene, CDR1 is LGHDT and CDR2 is YNNKEL (reference sequence). The chain's CDR3 is CASSLGTDNSPLHF. The CDR3, as DNA: TGTGCCAGCAGCCTCGGGACAGATAATTCACCCCTCCACTTT.

The V call is TRBV19, the J call TRBJ2-2, with D hard to call. Germline V gene data show CDR1 as LNHDA and CDR2 as SQIVND (reference sequence). The CDR3 consists of 13 residues. The V gene lost 2 bases and the J gene lost 5 bases, with 6 bases spanning the gap. The CDR3 nucleotides are TGTGCCAGTAGTATAATAGAAACCGGGGAGCTGTTTTTT. Protein product: CASSIIETGELFF.

This clonotype was observed many times. The chain uses TRBV6-2 or TRBV6-3 and TRBJ1-2; D is possibly TRBD1 (6 bases). Trimming stripped 0 bases from V and 2 bases from J, with 16 bases between. This CDR3 region has 17 residues. Germline V gene sequence: CDR1 MNHEY, CDR2 SVGEGT. The CDR3 DNA follows: TGTGCCAGCAGTTACTCGCCAGGGGAGAGGGGAAACTATGGCTACACCTTC. It encodes CASSYSPGERGNYGYTF.